This entry concerns a single T cell receptor beta chain. The treatment denotes: roughly 18 received Ad26.COV2.S at low or high dose, single or two shots; a few received placebo; per-sample allocation not given. Collection of samples fell on day 63 after the first vaccine or placebo injection. These data come from a study of Ad26.COV2.S vaccination and SARS-CoV-2 variants. The germline V gene encodes CDR1 LNHNV and CDR2 YYDKDF (reference sequence). The CDR3 loop spans 14 amino acids. The ends were cut back, 0 bases at V and 6 bases at J, with 11 bases in the middle. Clones were read by immunoSEQ multiplex PCR, and TCRdb kept only the in-frame ones, dropping some. The table has about 440,000 clones, around nine tenths seen once; the top ten hold about 13%.

This chain connects TRBV15 to TRBJ1-1; D might be TRBD1 (5 bases). This receptor was taken from a person aged 18-65 years who received the Ad26.COV2.S COVID-19 vaccine or a placebo. The material sequenced was peripheral blood, taken in a trial of Ad26.COV2.S vaccine versus placebo. The DNA for the CDR3 is TGTGCCACCAGCAGAGATCACGGGGGTCCTGAAGCTTTCTTT. It yields the protein CATSRDHGGPEAFF.